This TCR beta chain was sequenced during a study of T cell repertoires in cytomegalovirus infection. Study details: CMV infection together with matching HLA type was indicated by public TCR beta signatures.

Turning to this clonotype: Its antigen is undetermined.

TCRdb passed the reads through MiXCR, listing each CDR3 protein once. Of 900,000 to 950,000 distinct CDR3 sequences in the sample, 31% were seen once. The sequenced sample was cultured CD8+ T cells from PBMCs, obtained from culture after CMV antigen stimulation. The clonotype originates from a human donor in good health (CMV status not recorded). Some clones in this sample may be carry-over from other donors' samples.

The CDR3 DNA follows: TGTGCCAGCTCACCACCCCACCAAGAGACCCAGTACTTC. Translating it yields CASSPPHQETQYF. This rearrangement joins TRBV18 to TRBJ2-5, with D uncertain. V was shortened by 0 bases and J by 0 bases, with 2 bases between the two germline ends. The CDR3 totals 13 residues. Germline V gene sequence: CDR1 KGHSH, CDR2 LQKENI.